This paragraph reports one TCR beta chain. Its antigen remains unknown. The sample originates from a study of T cell responses to AZD1222 COVID-19 vaccine. Looking at the study overall: Some second doses came at about 4 weeks and others at about 12 weeks; these were pooled. Findings of the study overall: Only after the peak T cell response were repertoires sampled. A mostly white British donor set with more females was recruited, and clonal diversity was possibly underestimated.

Clones were read by immunoSEQ multiplex PCR, and TCRdb kept only the in-frame ones, dropping some. The repertoire holds 150,000 to 200,000 clones, with 80% to 95% as singletons. The source was peripheral blood, collected on day 0 of AZD1222 vaccination. This sequence originates from an adult in good health.

The CDR3 sequence is CASSPKRGRASNEQFF. The CDR3 region has the DNA TGTGCCAGCAGCCCGAAGCGGGGCCGCGCTTCCAATGAGCAGTTCTTC. The chain has TRBV28 and TRBJ2-1; 7 nucleotides line up with TRBD2. CDR1 MDHEN and CDR2 SYDVKM come from the germline V gene. This CDR3 has 16 amino acids. V shed 6 bases, J shed 6 bases, and the junction held 14 bases outside the gene matches.